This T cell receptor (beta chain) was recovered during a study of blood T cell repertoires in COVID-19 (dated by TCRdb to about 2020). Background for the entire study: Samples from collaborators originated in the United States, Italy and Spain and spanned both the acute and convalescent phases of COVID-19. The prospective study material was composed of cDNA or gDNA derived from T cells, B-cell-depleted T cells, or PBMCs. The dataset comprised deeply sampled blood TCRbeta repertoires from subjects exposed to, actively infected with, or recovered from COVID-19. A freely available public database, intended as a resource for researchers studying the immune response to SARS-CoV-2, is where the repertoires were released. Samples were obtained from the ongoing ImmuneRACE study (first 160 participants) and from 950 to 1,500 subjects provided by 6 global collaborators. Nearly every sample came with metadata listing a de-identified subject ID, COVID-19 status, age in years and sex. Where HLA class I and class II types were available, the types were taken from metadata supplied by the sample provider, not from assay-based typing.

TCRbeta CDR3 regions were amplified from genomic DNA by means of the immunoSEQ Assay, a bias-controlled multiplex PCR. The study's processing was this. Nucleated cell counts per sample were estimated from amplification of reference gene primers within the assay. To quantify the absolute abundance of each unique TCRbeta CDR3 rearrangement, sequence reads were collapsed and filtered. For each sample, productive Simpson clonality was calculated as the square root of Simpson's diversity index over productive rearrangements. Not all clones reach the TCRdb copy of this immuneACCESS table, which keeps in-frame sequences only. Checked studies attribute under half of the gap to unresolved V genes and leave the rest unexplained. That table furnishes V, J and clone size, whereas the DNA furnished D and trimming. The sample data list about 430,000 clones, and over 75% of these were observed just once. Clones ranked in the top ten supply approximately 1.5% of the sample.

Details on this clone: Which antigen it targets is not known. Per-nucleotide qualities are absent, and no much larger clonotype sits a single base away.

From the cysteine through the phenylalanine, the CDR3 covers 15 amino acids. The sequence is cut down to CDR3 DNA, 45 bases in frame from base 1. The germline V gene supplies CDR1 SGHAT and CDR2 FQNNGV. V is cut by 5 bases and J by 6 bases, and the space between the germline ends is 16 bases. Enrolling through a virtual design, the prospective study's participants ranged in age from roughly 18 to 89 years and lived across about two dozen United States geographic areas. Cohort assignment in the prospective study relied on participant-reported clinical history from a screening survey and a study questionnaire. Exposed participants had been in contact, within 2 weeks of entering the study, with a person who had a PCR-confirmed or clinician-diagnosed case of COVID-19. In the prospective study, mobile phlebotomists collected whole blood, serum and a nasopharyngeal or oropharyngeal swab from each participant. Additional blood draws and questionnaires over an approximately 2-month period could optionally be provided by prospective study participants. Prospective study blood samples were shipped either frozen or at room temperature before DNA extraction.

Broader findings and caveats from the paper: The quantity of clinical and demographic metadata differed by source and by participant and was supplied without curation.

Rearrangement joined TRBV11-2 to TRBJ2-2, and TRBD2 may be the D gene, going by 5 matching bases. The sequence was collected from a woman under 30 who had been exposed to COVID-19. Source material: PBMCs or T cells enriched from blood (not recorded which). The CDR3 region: CASSPRVSAPGELFF. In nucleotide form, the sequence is TGTGCCAGCAGCCCCCGGGTTAGCGCTCCCGGGGAGCTGTTTTTT.